These T cell receptor beta chains were read from a single sample in a study of T cells in Graves' hyperthyroidism and ophthalmopathy. TCRdb called the multiplex PCR reads again in MiXCR, with one record for every CDR3 protein. The repertoire includes hundreds of thousands of distinct CDR3 sequences, roughly 15% of them detected once, and roughly an eighth sits in the top ten. Sequenced input: blood. These receptors were taken from a woman aged 45 to 65 with Graves' ophthalmopathy. Both conserved end residues are part of each CDR3. D genes are given only for firm matches. Expanded clones are given a class, and other clones once, few, many or no size at all.

V gene	J gene	D gene	clone size	CDR3 protein	CDR3 DNA
TRBV5-1	TRBJ2-1	-	many	CASGKTRSNNEQFF	TGCGCCAGCGGAAAGACTCGGAGTAACAATGAGCAGTTCTTC
TRBV6-2/TRBV6-3	TRBJ1-6	-	many	CASSYAVRLNSPLHF	TGTGCCAGCAGTTACGCGGTGAGACTGAATTCACCCCTCCACTTT
TRBV12-3/TRBV12-4	TRBJ1-5	-	-	CASSLGLREPQHF	TGTGCCAGCAGTTTAGGATTAAGGGAGCCCCAGCATTTT
TRBV2	TRBJ1-2	TRBD1	many	CASTTYAGTGGAGYGYTF	TGTGCCAGCACCACCTATGCCGGGACAGGGGGCGCTGGCTATGGCTACACCTTC
TRBV19	TRBJ2-3	-	many	CASNEYTLGGGTDTQYF	TGTGCCAGTAACGAGTATACCCTCGGGGGAGGCACAGATACGCAGTATTTT
TRBV20-1	TRBJ2-1	-	many	CSARDQGQDWREQFF	TGCAGTGCTAGAGATCAGGGCCAGGATTGGCGTGAGCAGTTCTTC
TRBV5-1	TRBJ1-4	TRBD1	-	CASSLEQGAIEKLFF	TGCGCCAGCAGCTTGGAGCAGGGGGCGATTGAAAAACTGTTTTTT
TRBV20-1	TRBJ1-2	-	many	CSARDYGLDYGYTF	TGCAGTGCTAGAGATTACGGTTTGGACTATGGCTACACCTTC
TRBV14	TRBJ1-1	-	-	CASSEQAETEAFF	TGTGCCAGCAGCGAACAGGCGGAGACTGAAGCTTTCTTT
TRBV30	TRBJ2-3	TRBD2	few	CAWSSPGLAGGPTDTQYF	TGTGCCTGGAGTTCCCCAGGACTAGCGGGAGGGCCCACAGATACGCAGTATTTT
TRBV18	TRBJ1-6	TRBD1	-	CASSPVSLQGANSPLHF	TGTGCCAGCTCACCAGTTTCGTTACAGGGGGCTAATTCACCCCTCCACTTT
TRBV27	TRBJ2-1	TRBD2	few	CASSLYGRAGHEQFF	TGTGCCAGCAGTTTATATGGGAGGGCGGGGCATGAGCAGTTCTTC
TRBV12-3/TRBV12-4	TRBJ2-5	TRBD2	many	CASSPSGWKTQYF	TGTGCCAGCAGTCCTAGCGGGTGGAAGACCCAGTACTTC
TRBV6-1	TRBJ2-1	-	-	CASSFRALNEQFF	TGTGCCAGCAGCTTCAGGGCCCTCAATGAGCAGTTCTTC
TRBV18	TRBJ1-5	TRBD1	-	CASSPEGGLPLNQPQHF	TGTGCCAGCTCACCGGAAGGGGGCCTACCCCTCAATCAGCCCCAGCATTTT
TRBV19	TRBJ1-1	-	few	CASSIPGRNTEAFF	TGTGCCAGTAGTATACCAGGGCGGAACACTGAAGCTTTCTTT
TRBV4-1	TRBJ2-1	-	-	CASSQDLGRSSYNEQFF	TGCGCCAGCAGCCAAGATTTGGGCAGAAGCTCCTACAATGAGCAGTTCTTC
TRBV25-1	TRBJ2-5	TRBD2	-	CASSELAGGPYETQYF	TGTGCCAGCAGTGAACTAGCGGGAGGGCCTTATGAGACCCAGTACTTC
TRBV5-1	TRBJ2-1	-	many	CASSLGVTYNEQFF	TGCGCCAGCAGCTTGGGGGTGACTTACAATGAGCAGTTCTTC
TRBV29-1	TRBJ1-2	-	many	CSSRTVGNYGYTF	TGCAGCTCACGGACGGTGGGAAACTATGGCTACACCTTC
TRBV20-1	TRBJ1-6	-	many	CSARDLHREGSPLHF	TGCAGTGCTAGAGATTTGCACAGGGAAGGTTCACCCCTCCACTTT
TRBV7-9	TRBJ2-7	-	-	CASSLRLVSNEQYF	TGTGCCAGCAGCTTGAGACTAGTGAGTAACGAGCAGTACTTC
TRBV4-2	TRBJ2-3	TRBD2	-	CASSQVAGGQDTQYF	TGTGCCAGCAGCCAAGTAGCGGGAGGGCAAGATACGCAGTATTTT
TRBV14	TRBJ2-3	TRBD2	many	CASSQELAGHTDTQYF	TGTGCCAGCAGCCAAGAACTAGCGGGCCACACAGATACGCAGTATTTT
TRBV30	TRBJ1-4	TRBD1	-	CAWSAGQGVEKLFF	TGTGCCTGGAGTGCGGGACAGGGAGTTGAAAAACTGTTTTTT
TRBV20-1	TRBJ1-1	TRBD1	many	CSARDRTGRVNTEAFF	TGCAGTGCTAGAGATAGGACAGGGAGGGTGAACACTGAAGCTTTCTTT
TRBV11-1	TRBJ2-7	-	many	CASSLAGNGYEQYF	TGTGCCAGCAGCTTAGCAGGGAATGGGTACGAGCAGTACTTC
TRBV19	TRBJ1-5	-	-	CASKGNSNQPQHF	TGTGCCAGTAAGGGGAATAGCAATCAGCCCCAGCATTTT
TRBV27	TRBJ2-2	TRBD2	-	CASSLFGLAGSGTGELFF	TGTGCCAGCAGTTTATTCGGACTAGCGGGATCGGGTACCGGGGAGCTGTTTTTT
TRBV12-3/TRBV12-4	TRBJ2-1	TRBD2	many	CASSLDLMAGESSNEQFF	TGTGCCAGCAGTTTAGATCTTATGGCGGGAGAATCGAGCAATGAGCAGTTCTTC